The 18 T cell receptor beta chains below all came from one sample that was sequenced in a study of T-cell memory formation after mild COVID-19. TCRdb used MiXCR to reprocess the 5' RACE reads, holding one entry per CDR3 protein. The sample includes about 110,000 distinct CDR3 sequences, approximately 15% seen only once; the top ten take less than 35%. The material sequenced was PBMCs or a T cell subset sorted from them (not recorded which). These receptors all come from an adult woman who had mild COVID-19 (a few samples of this study predate the infection). Cell type and time point are not known.

This clonotype has a single count. The genes are TRBV21-1 and TRBJ1-3. TRBV21-1 constitutes a pseudogene. The CDR3 sequence is 15 residues long. CDR3 region: CASTPARPSGNTIYF. The CDR3 region has the DNA TGTGCCAGCACCCCGGCCCGTCCCTCTGGAAACACCATATATTTT.

This clonotype came up a few times. This sequence joins TRBV6-5 and TRBJ1-1; TRBD1 agrees at 10 bases. Germline assignment: CDR1 MNHEY and CDR2 SVGAGI. V shed 5 bases, J shed 3 bases, and the junction held 6 bases outside the gene matches. The CDR3 spans 15 residues. The CDR3 nucleotides read TGTGCCAGCAGTGCGAGGACAGGGGGGGACACTGAAGCTTTCTTT. Its translation is CASSARTGGDTEAFF.

The chain is built from TRBV29-1 and TRBJ2-7; TRBD1 aligns across 7 bases. The CDR3 extends over 15 amino acids. In germline, CDR1 is SQVTM, CDR2 ANQGSEA. The V gene end was trimmed by 2 bases and the J gene end by 4 bases; junction bases not matched to a gene: 11. The CDR3 DNA reads as TGCAGCGTTGAAACTGAGAGGACAGGCCTTTACGAGCAGTACTTC. This translates into CSVETERTGLYEQYF.

J is TRBJ2-1 and V is TRBV6-2 or TRBV6-3; 11 bases are shared with TRBD1. J was trimmed by 6 bases and V by 7 bases; bases with no gene match: 8. The germline CDR1 and CDR2 sequences are MNHEY and SVGEGT. The CDR3 spans 15 residues. The DNA of the CDR3 is TGTGCCAGCACCTACCGGGACAGGGGGTTCAATGAGCAGTTCTTC. Its translation: CASTYRDRGFNEQFF.

The CDR3 DNA is TGCAGTGCTAGAGATTGGGAGTCGGACTATGGCTACACCTTC. Its translation: CSARDWESDYGYTF. The chain employs TRBV20-1 and TRBJ1-2; D remains unclear. V lost 0 bases to trimming and J lost 3 bases, with 11 bases between them. This CDR3 comprises 14 residues. The V gene's germline CDR1 is DFQATT and CDR2 SNEGSKA (reference sequence).

V and J are TRBV10-3 and TRBJ2-7; either TRBD1 or TRBD2 may fit D (5 bases each). This CDR3 spans 14 amino acids. Trimming removed 8 bases from V and 0 bases from J, with 14 bases in between. CDR1 and CDR2 (germline): ENHRY, SYGVKD. The CDR3 loop is CAIRGGDRSYEQYF. In nucleotides, the CDR3 is TGTGCCATCCGTGGGGGTGATCGCTCCTACGAGCAGTACTTC.

The chain uses TRBV24-1 and TRBJ2-1; 11 nucleotides match TRBD2. With V trimmed by 3 bases and J by 7 bases, 7 bases remained unmatched. This CDR3 has 16 amino acids. Germline V CDR1 and CDR2: KGHDR, SFDVKD. The CDR3 reads CATSDLAGGLGNEQFF. CDR3 sequence (DNA): TGTGCCACCAGTGATCTAGCGGGAGGTCTTGGAAATGAGCAGTTCTTC.

Concerning this clonotype itself: The germline gene is not matched at one end of the junction; a read error may be the cause. V gene TRBV11-2 combines with J gene TRBJ2-1, with 7 bases matching TRBD2. This CDR3 region has 16 residues. Per the germline V gene, CDR1 is SGHAT and CDR2 is FQNNGV. The DNA of the CDR3 is TGTGCCAGCAGCTTCGTCGCGGGAGCCGGCTACCATGAGCAGTTCTTC. Amino acid sequence: CASSFVAGAGYHEQFF.

The chain carries TRBV4-3 and TRBJ2-1, with 11 positions matching TRBD1. CDR3 size: 15 residues. The junction had 3 bases not matched to a gene; V was cut back by 0 bases and J by 8 bases. Germline assignment: CDR1 LGHNA and CDR2 YSLEER. The CDR3 DNA reads TGCGCCAGCAGCCAAGATCGGACAGGGGGCGATGAGCAGTTCTTC. Translating gives CASSQDRTGGDEQFF.

V usage is TRBV9 and J usage is TRBJ2-7, with D perhaps TRBD1 or TRBD2 (5 bases each). The ends were cut back, 5 bases at V and 2 bases at J, with 14 bases in the middle. Germline V CDR1 and CDR2: SGDLS, YYNGEE. The CDR3 is made up of 14 amino acids. Here the CDR3 reads CASSSRDAAYEQYF. CDR3 nucleotide sequence: TGTGCCAGCAGTTCTCGGGACGCAGCCTACGAGCAGTACTTC.

This clonotype was counted ten times or more. The J gene is TRBJ1-5, the V gene TRBV20-1; TRBD1 agrees at 9 bases. The J segment lost 0 bases and the V segment lost 0 bases, leaving 21 bases of the junction unmatched. This CDR3 comprises 22 residues. CDR1 is DFQATT and CDR2 is SNEGSKA in the germline V gene (reference sequence). Here the CDR3 reads CSARDDRDRERGIGYSNQPQHF. The CDR3 DNA is TGCAGTGCTAGAGATGACCGGGACAGGGAAAGGGGTATTGGATATAGCAATCAGCCCCAGCATTTT.

This chain connects TRBV27 to TRBJ2-5, with 8 bases aligning to TRBD1. This CDR3 region has 17 residues. With V trimmed by 3 bases and J by 3 bases, 12 bases remained unmatched. Germline CDR1 is MNHEY and CDR2 is SMNVEV (reference sequence). The CDR3 region has the DNA TGTGCCAGCAGTTTTACAGGGGGTTCCCTTATTGAAGAGACCCAGTACTTC. It translates to CASSFTGGSLIEETQYF.

This clonotype was counted a single time. This sequence joins TRBV12-3 or TRBV12-4 and TRBJ2-7; TRBD2 matches at 9 bases. V dropped 5 bases and J dropped 2; count of bases not matched to a gene: 4. There are 14 residues in the CDR3. The CDR3 is CASSKGLAPYEQYF. The CDR3 DNA sequence: TGTGCCAGCAGTAAGGGACTAGCCCCCTACGAGCAGTACTTC.

This chain connects TRBV4-1 to TRBJ2-1; 12 bases line up with TRBD2. The J segment lost 10 bases and the V segment lost 4 bases, leaving 5 bases of the junction unmatched. CDR3 length: 14 amino acids. In germline, CDR1 is MGHRA, CDR2 YSYEKL. CDR3 DNA: TGCGCCAGCAGCCCTACTAGCGGGGGGAGCGAGCAGTTCTTC. This encodes CASSPTSGGSEQFF.

This clonotype came up a few times. V usage is TRBV12-3 or TRBV12-4 and J usage is TRBJ2-2; no clear D. This CDR3 region has 12 residues. Trimming removed 3 bases from V and 8 bases from J, with 7 bases in between. DNA for the CDR3: TGTGCCAGCAGTTTTGTCCCAGGGGAGCTGTTTTTT. Translation: CASSFVPGELFF.

This chain connects TRBV10-3 to TRBJ1-6; 9 bases agree with TRBD1. Germline CDR1 is ENHRY and CDR2 is SYGVKD. After removal of 11 bases from V and 7 bases from J, the junction contained 6 bases not matched to a gene. CDR3 size: 13 residues. Written as DNA, the CDR3 is TGTGCCGTACAGGGGGCAGAAAATTCACCCCTCCACTTT. Translated, it gives CAVQGAENSPLHF.

The V call is TRBV5-1, the J call TRBJ2-7; no reliable D call. Germline CDR1 and CDR2: SGHRS and YFSETQ. This CDR3 spans 16 amino acids. The V gene lost 0 bases and the J gene lost 0 bases, with 13 bases spanning the gap. CDR3 loop: CASSLEALGSSYEQYF. CDR3 bases: TGCGCCAGCAGCTTGGAAGCCCTAGGTAGCTCCTACGAGCAGTACTTC.

There are a few counts of this clonotype. The chain is built from TRBV5-1 and TRBJ2-5; a possible D gene is TRBD1 (6 bases). Trimming stripped 4 bases from V and 2 bases from J, with 12 bases between. CDR3 length equals 14 residues. CDR1 SGHRS and CDR2 YFSETQ come from the germline V gene. In DNA, the CDR3 is TGCGCCAGCAGCCTCGGGGACATTCAAGAGACCCAGTACTTC. Translating it yields CASSLGDIQETQYF.